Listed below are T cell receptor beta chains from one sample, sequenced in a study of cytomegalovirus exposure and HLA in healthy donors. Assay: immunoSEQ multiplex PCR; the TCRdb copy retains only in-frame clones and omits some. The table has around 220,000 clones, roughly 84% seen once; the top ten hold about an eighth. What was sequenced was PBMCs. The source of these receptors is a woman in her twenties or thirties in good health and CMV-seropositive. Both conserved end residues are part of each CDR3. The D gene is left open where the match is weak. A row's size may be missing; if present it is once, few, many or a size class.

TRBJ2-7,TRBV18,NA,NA,TGTGCCAGCTCACCAATCACTTCTGGCAGCACCTACGAGCAGTACTTC,CASSPITSGSTYEQYF
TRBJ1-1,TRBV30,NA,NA,TGTGCCTGGAATGGACAGCTGAACACTGAAGCTTTCTTT,CAWNGQLNTEAFF
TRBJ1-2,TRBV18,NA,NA,TGTGCCAGCTCACCGAGGGGAGATGGCTACACCTTC,CASSPRGDGYTF
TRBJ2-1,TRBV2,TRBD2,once,TGTGCCAGCAGTCGGATAGGGACTAGCGGGAATAATGAGCAGTTCTTC,CASSRIGTSGNNEQFF
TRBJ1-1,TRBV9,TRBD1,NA,TGTGCCAGCAGCGGTACAGGGGATACTGAAGCTTTCTTT,CASSGTGDTEAFF
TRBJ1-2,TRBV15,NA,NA,TGTGCCACCAGCAGAGATTTAGGGGCTGGCTATGGCTACACCTTC,CATSRDLGAGYGYTF
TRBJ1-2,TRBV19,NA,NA,TGTGCCGGGCGGAGAGGCAGCAACTATGGCTACACCTTC,CAGRRGSNYGYTF
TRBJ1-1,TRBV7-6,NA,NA,TGTGCCAGGGAGATGGGGGCTACTGAAGCTTTCTTT,CAREMGATEAFF
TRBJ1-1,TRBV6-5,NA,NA,TGTGCCAGCAGTTACTGGGCCTCTCCGGGCACTGAAGCTTTCTTT,CASSYWASPGTEAFF
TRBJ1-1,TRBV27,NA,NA,TGTGCCAGCAGTTTCAGTGAAGGAAAGAACACTGAAGCTTTCTTT,CASSFSEGKNTEAFF
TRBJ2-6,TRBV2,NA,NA,TGTGCCAGCCGGGCCAACGTCCTGACTTTC,CASRANVLTF
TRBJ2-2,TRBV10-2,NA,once,TGCGCCAGCAGTGGGCCCCGGGGCGGCGGGGAGCTGTTTTTT,CASSGPRGGGELFF
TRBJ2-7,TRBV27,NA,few,TGTGCCAGCAGTTTCACAGGGAACGGCCCTTACGAGCAGTACTTC,CASSFTGNGPYEQYF
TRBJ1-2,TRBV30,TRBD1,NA,TGTGCCTGGAGTCGGCCGCGACAGGGGCCCTATGGGGGCTACACCTTC,CAWSRPRQGPYGGYTF
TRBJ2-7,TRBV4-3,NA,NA,TGCGCCAGCAGCCAAGGCCAAATCCGGGACACCTACGAGCAGTACTTC,CASSQGQIRDTYEQYF
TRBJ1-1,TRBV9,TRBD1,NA,TGTGCCAGCAGCGTACGGGCGGGGACAGGGGGCCTAGGGACTGAAGCTTTCTTT,CASSVRAGTGGLGTEAFF
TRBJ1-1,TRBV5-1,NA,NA,TGCGCCAGCAGCCCCCAGACAGGCCTAGGCACTGAAGCTTTCTTT,CASSPQTGLGTEAFF
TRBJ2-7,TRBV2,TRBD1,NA,TGTGCCAGCATGGGACAGCACTCCTACGAGCAGTACTTC,CASMGQHSYEQYF
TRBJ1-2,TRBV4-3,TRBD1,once,TGCGCCAGCAGCCAATGGACAGGGGGCAACTATGGCTACACCTTC,CASSQWTGGNYGYTF
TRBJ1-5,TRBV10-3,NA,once,TGTGCCATCAGTGGGGCAGGTTATAGCAATCAGCCCCAGCATTTT,CAISGAGYSNQPQHF
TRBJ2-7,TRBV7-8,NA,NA,TGTGCCAGCAGCTCTAGTTTTTACGAGCAGTACTTC,CASSSSFYEQYF
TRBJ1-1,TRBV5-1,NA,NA,TGCGCCAGCAGCTTCCCATCGAACACTGAAGCTTTCTTT,CASSFPSNTEAFF
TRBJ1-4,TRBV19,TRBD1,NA,TGTGCCAGTAGGGACAGGGGCGAAAAACTGTTTTTT,CASRDRGEKLFF
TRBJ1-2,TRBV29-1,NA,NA,TGCAGCGTTGAACAGGGCGGCGGCTACACCTTC,CSVEQGGGYTF
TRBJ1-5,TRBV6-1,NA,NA,TGTGCCAGCAGTAACGGGACGCGACTACAGCCCCAGCATTTT,CASSNGTRLQPQHF
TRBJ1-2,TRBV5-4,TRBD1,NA,TGTGCCAGCAGCCCCTGGGACAGGAAAGGTGGCTACACCTTC,CASSPWDRKGGYTF
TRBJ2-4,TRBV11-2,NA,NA,TGTGCCAGCAGCTTGCCCGGGCTCATGATCATTCAGTACTTC,CASSLPGLMIIQYF
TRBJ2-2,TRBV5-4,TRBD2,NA,TGTGCCAGCAGCTTTGGACTAGCGGGAGATAACACCGGGGAGCTGTTTTTT,CASSFGLAGDNTGELFF
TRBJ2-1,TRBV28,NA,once,TGTGCCAGCAGTTTATGGAAGGTCGGGAGTGCTCTGTTCTTC,CASSLWKVGSALFF
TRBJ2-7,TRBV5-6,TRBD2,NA,TGTGCCAGCAGCTACCAGCGGGGGCTCTCCTACGAGCAGTACTTC,CASSYQRGLSYEQYF
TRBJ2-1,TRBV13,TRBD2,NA,TGTGCCAGCAGCGACACTAGCGGGAGATACAATGAGCAGTTCTTC,CASSDTSGRYNEQFF
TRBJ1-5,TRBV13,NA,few,TGTGCCAGCAGCTTAGGAGGGAGTTATCAGCCCCAGCATTTT,CASSLGGSYQPQHF
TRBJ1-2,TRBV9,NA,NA,TGTGCCAGCAAGAAGGGTCCCTATGGCTACACCTTC,CASKKGPYGYTF
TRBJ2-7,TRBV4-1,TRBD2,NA,TGCGCCAGCAGCCAAACCGGGACTAGCGGATACGAGCAGTACTTC,CASSQTGTSGYEQYF
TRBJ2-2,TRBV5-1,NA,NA,TGCGCCAGCAGCTTGCATGCTGGGACCCCCGGGGAGCTGTTTTTT,CASSLHAGTPGELFF
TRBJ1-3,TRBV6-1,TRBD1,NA,TGTGCCAGCAGTGAATTTGCTTCGTTCAGGGGGCTTGGAAACACCATATATTTT,CASSEFASFRGLGNTIYF
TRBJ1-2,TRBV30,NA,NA,TGTGCCTGGAAGCAGCCTTTTAACTATGGCTACACCTTC,CAWKQPFNYGYTF
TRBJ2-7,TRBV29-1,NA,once,TGCAGCGTTGGCAGGGGTACCTCCTACGAGCAGTACTTC,CSVGRGTSYEQYF
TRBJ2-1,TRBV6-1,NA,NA,TGTGCCAGCAGTGAAGTAACTATTCTTCCCTACAATGAGCAGTTCTTC,CASSEVTILPYNEQFF
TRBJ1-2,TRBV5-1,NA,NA,TGCGCCAGCAGCTTGGGCGGGCGAATGGGCTACACCTTC,CASSLGGRMGYTF
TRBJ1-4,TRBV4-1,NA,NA,TGCGCCAGCAGCCGTGCCGAGGGGCTGGAAAAACTGTTTTTT,CASSRAEGLEKLFF
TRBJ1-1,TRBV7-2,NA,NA,TGTGCCAGCGGACAAATCCCGGGAATCGGCGGCACTGAAGCTTTCTTT,CASGQIPGIGGTEAFF
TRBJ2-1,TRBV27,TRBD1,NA,TGTGCCAGCAGCCGGGACAGTTACAATGAGCAGTTCTTC,CASSRDSYNEQFF
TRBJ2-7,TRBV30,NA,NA,TGTGCCTGGAATGGCAGGTCGAGCTCCTACGAGCAGTACTTC,CAWNGRSSSYEQYF
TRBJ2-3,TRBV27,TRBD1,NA,TGTGCCAGCAGTTTATCGCTCCAGGGGGCAGATACGCAGTATTTT,CASSLSLQGADTQYF
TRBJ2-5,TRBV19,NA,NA,TGTGCCAGTAGTCCCCAGGGCTGGGAGACCCAGTACTTC,CASSPQGWETQYF
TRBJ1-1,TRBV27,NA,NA,TGTGCCAGCAGTTTATCAGCAGGGCGGACTGAAGCTTTCTTT,CASSLSAGRTEAFF
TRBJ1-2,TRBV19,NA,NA,TGTGCCAGTAGTCTTCAGGGGTATGGCTACACCTTC,CASSLQGYGYTF
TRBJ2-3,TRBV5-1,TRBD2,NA,TGCGCCAGCAGCGACGCCGGGACTAGCGGGAGCGGTACAGATACGCAGTATTTT,CASSDAGTSGSGTDTQYF
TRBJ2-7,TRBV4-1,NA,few,TGCGCCAGCAGCCAAGCGGGAGACTACGAGCAGTACTTC,CASSQAGDYEQYF
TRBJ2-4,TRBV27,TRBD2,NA,TGTGCCACCTCCACCGCCCGGACTAGCGGGAGCGGGGGGGGAAACATTCAGTACTTC,CATSTARTSGSGGGNIQYF
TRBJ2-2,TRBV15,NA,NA,TGTGCCACCAGCAGCGGGAGTGGTAACGGGGAGCTGTTTTTT,CATSSGSGNGELFF
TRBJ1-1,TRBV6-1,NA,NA,TGTGCCAGCAGTGAAGGCTCGCGCACTGAAGCTTTCTTT,CASSEGSRTEAFF